This T cell receptor beta chain was sequenced for a study of blood T cell repertoires in COVID-19. Repertoires were generated with immunoSEQ multiplex PCR, while TCRdb's copy carries only in-frame clones and drops some. The sample includes 300,000 or so clones, more than 80% of them seen just once. V lost 7 bases, J lost 0 bases, and 8 bases lay in between. CDR1 and CDR2 from the germline V gene are SGDLS and YYNGEE. CDR3 length: 13 residues. The TCR was taken from a woman in her forties with acute or convalescent COVID-19. Sequenced sample: peripheral blood. The chain has TRBV9 and TRBJ1-3; D call uncertain. CDR3 in DNA: TGTGCCAGCTCTGACTTCTCTGGAAACACCATATATTTT. This gives the protein CASSDFSGNTIYF.